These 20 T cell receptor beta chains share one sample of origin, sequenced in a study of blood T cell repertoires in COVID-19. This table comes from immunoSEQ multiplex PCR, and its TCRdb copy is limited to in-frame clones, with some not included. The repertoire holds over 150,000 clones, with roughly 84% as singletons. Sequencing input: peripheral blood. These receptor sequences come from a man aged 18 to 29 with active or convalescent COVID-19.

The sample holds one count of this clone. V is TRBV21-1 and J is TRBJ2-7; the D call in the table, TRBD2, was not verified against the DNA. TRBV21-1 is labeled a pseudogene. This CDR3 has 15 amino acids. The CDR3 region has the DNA TGTGCCAGCAGCAATAACGGAGATTCTAACCTCGAGCAGTACTTC. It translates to CASSNNGDSNLEQYF.

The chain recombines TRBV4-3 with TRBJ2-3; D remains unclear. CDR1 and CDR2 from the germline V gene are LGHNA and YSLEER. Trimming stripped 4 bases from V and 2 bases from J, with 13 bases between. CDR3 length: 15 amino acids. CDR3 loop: CASSLVPVNTDTQYF. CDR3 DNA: TGCGCCAGCAGCCTGGTACCAGTTAACACAGATACGCAGTATTTT.

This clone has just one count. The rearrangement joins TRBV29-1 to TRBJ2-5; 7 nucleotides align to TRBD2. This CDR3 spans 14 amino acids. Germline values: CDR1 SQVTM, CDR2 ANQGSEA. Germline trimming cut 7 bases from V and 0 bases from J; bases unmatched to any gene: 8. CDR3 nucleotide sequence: TGCAGCGGGTGGGGCGGGAGCGACCAAGAGACCCAGTACTTC. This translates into CSGWGGSDQETQYF.

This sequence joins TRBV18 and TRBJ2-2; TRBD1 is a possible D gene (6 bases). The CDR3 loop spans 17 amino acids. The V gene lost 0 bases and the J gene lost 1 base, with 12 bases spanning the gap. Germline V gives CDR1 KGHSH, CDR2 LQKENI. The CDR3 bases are TGTGCCAGCTCACCACCGTCTGGACAGCTGAACACCGGGGAGCTGTTTTTT. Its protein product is CASSPPSGQLNTGELFF.

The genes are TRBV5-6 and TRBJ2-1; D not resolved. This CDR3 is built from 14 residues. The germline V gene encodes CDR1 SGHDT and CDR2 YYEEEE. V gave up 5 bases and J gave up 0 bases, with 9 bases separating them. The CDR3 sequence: CASRQISSYNEQFF. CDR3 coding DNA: TGTGCCAGCAGACAGATCAGCTCCTACAATGAGCAGTTCTTC. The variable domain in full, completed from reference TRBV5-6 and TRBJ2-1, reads DAGVTQSPTHLIKTRGQQVTLRCSPKSGHDTVSWYQQALGQGPQFIFQYYEEEERQRGNFPDRFSGHQFPNYSSELNVNALLLGDSALYLCASRQISSYNEQFFGPGTRLTVL.

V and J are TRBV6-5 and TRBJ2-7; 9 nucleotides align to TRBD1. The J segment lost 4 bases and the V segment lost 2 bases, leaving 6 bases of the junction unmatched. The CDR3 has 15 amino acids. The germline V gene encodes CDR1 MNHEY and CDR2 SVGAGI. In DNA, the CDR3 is TGTGCCAGCAGTTACCGGGGACAGGGAACTTACGAGCAGTACTTC. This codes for CASSYRGQGTYEQYF.

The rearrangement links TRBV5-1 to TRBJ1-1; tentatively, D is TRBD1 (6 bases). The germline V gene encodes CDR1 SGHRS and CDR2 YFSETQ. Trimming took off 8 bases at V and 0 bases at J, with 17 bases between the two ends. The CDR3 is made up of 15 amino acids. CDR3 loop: CASKGLTGMNTEAFF. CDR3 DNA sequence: TGCGCCAGTAAGGGCTTAACAGGGATGAACACTGAAGCTTTCTTT. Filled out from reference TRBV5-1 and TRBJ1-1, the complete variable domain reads KAGVTQTPRYLIKTRGQQVTLSCSPISGHRSVSWYQQTPGQGLQFLFEYFSETQRNKGNFPGRFSGRQFSNSRSEMNVSTLELGDSALYLCASKGLTGMNTEAFFGQGTRLTVV.

The CDR3 loop is CASSLGSTGVSEKLFF. The CDR3 DNA reads as TGTGCCAGCAGTTTAGGCTCGACAGGGGTATCTGAAAAACTGTTTTTT. The chain is built from TRBV28 and TRBJ1-4; 8 bases agree with TRBD1. J was trimmed by 7 bases and V by 2 bases; bases with no gene match: 9. The CDR3 loop spans 16 amino acids. The V gene's germline CDR1 is MDHEN and CDR2 SYDVKM.

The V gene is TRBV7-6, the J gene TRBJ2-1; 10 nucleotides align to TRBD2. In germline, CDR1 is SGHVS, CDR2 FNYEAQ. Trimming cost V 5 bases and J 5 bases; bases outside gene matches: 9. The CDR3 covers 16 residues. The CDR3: CASSPHSLAGDNEQFF. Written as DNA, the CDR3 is TGTGCCAGCAGCCCCCACAGCCTAGCGGGGGACAATGAGCAGTTCTTC.

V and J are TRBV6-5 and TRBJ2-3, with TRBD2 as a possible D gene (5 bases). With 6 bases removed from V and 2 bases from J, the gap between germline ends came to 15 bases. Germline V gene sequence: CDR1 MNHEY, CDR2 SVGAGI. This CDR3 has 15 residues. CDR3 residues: CASRPEGLATDTQYF. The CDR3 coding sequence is TGTGCCAGCAGACCCGAAGGACTGGCCACAGATACGCAGTATTTT.

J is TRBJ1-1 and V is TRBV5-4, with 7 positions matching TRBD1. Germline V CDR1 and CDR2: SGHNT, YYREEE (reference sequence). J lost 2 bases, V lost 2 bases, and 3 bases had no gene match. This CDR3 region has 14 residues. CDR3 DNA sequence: TGTGCCAGCAGCTTTAAGGGGGCCAACACTGAAGCTTTCTTT. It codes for CASSFKGANTEAFF. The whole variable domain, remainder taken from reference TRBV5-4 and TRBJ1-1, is ETGVTQSPTHLIKTRGQQVTLRCSSQSGHNTVSWYQQALGQGPQFIFQYYREEENGRGNFPPRFSGLQFPNYSSELNVNALELDDSALYLCASSFKGANTEAFFGQGTRLTVV.

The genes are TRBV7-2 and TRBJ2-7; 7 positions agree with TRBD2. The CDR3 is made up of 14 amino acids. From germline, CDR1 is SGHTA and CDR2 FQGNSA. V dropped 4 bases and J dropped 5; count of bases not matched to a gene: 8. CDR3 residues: CASSSGRGSHEQYF. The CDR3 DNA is TGTGCCAGCAGCTCCGGGCGGGGGAGCCACGAGCAGTACTTC.

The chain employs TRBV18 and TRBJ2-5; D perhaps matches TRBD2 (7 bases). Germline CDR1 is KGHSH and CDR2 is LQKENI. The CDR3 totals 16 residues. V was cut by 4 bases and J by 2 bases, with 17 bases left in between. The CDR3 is CASSHYYREGQETQYF. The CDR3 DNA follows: TGTGCCAGCTCACATTACTACAGGGAGGGGCAAGAGACCCAGTACTTC.

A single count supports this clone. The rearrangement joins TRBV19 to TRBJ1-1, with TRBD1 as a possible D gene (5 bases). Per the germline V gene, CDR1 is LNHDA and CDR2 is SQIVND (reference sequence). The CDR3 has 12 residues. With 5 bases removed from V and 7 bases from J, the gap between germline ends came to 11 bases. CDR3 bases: TGTGCCAGTAGTCAAGGGGTAGGTGAAGCTTTCTTT. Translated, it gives CASSQGVGEAFF. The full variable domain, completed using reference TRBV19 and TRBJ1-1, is DGGITQSPKYLFRKEGQNVTLSCEQNLNHDAMYWYRQDPGQGLRLIYYSQIVNDFQKGDIAEGYSVSREKKESFPLTVTSAQKNPTAFYLCASSQGVGEAFFGQGTRLTVV.

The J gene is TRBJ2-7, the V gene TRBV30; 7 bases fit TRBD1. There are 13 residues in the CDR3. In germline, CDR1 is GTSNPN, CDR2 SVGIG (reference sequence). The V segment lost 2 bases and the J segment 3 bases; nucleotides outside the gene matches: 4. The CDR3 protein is CAWSRDRSYEQYF. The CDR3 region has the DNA TGTGCCTGGAGTAGGGACAGAAGCTACGAGCAGTACTTC.

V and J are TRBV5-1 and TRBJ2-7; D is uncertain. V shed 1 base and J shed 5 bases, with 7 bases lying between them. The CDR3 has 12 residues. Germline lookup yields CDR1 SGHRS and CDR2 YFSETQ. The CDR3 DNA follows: TGCGCCAGCAGCTTGCGTGAGGACGAGCAGTACTTC. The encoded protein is CASSLREDEQYF.

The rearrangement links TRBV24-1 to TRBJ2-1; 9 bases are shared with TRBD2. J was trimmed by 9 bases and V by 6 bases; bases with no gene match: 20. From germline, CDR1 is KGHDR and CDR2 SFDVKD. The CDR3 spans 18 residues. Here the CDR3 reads CATSSHPLIAGVYGEQFF. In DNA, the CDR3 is TGTGCCACCAGTTCTCACCCCCTCATAGCGGGAGTTTACGGTGAGCAGTTCTTC.

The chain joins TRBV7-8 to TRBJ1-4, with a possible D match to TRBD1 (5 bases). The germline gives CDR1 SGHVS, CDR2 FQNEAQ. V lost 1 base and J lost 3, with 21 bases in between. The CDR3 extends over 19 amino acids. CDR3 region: CASSLENRGPRTPNEKLFF. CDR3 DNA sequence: TGTGCCAGCAGCTTAGAAAATAGGGGTCCCCGGACGCCTAATGAAAAACTGTTTTTT.

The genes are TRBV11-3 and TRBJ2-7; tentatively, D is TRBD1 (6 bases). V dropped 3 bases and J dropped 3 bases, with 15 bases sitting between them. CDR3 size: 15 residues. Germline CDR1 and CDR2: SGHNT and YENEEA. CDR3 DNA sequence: TGTGCCAGCAGCTTTAAAGGGGGAGAGGGCTACGAGCAGTACTTC. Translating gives CASSFKGGEGYEQYF.

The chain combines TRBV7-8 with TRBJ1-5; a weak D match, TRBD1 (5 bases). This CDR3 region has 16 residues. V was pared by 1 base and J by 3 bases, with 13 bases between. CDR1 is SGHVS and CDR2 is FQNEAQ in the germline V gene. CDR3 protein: CASSLGSGGINQPQHF. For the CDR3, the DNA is TGTGCCAGCAGCTTAGGGTCGGGGGGTATCAATCAGCCCCAGCATTTT.